Presented here are 18 T cell receptor beta chains from one specimen sequenced in a study of human T cells and chemical hapten exposure. The time point: patch test 1, 2 weeks after DPC sensitization. Treatment specified: therapeutic diphenylcyclopropenone sensitization with weekly scalp DPC. TCRdb reprocessed the RACE reads via MiXCR and lists one record per CDR3 protein. The top ten clones hold approximately 6.7% of a sample with some 200,000 distinct CDR3 sequences, around 20% of them seen once. Here the sequenced sample was whole blood, taken in connection with sensitization to the hapten diphenylcyclopropenone (DPC). The receptors were gathered from a woman in her 50s with alopecia areata. Some clones in this sample may be carry-over from other donors' samples.

In its sample, this clonotype was seen many times. CDR3: CASSWDSGNSYEQYF. CDR3 DNA sequence: TGTGCCAGCAGCTGGGATAGCGGTAATTCTTACGAGCAGTACTTC. This chain connects TRBV7-9 to TRBJ2-7, with TRBD2 as a possible D gene (6 bases). The ends were cut back, 4 bases at V and 4 bases at J, with 17 bases in the middle. The CDR3 sequence is 15 residues long. Germline-derived CDR1 and CDR2 are SEHNR and FQNEAQ (reference sequence). Looking up the rest from reference TRBV7-9 and TRBJ2-7 gives the full variable domain: DTGVSQNPRHKITKRGQNVTFRCDPISEHNRLYWYRQTLGQGPEFLTYFQNEAQLEKSRLLSDRFSAERPKGSFSTLEIQRTEQGDSAMYLCASSWDSGNSYEQYFGPGTRLTVT.

The chain has TRBV28 and TRBJ1-1, with 7 bases that match TRBD1. This CDR3 comprises 16 residues. The V gene's germline CDR1 is MDHEN and CDR2 SYDVKM. With 8 bases clipped from V and 0 bases from J, the junction kept 12 bases outside the gene matches. CDR3 coding DNA: TGTGCCAGCGGCCCAGCGGGACAGCGTTTGAACACTGAAGCTTTCTTT. Protein sequence: CASGPAGQRLNTEAFF. The full variable domain, rest sourced from reference TRBV28 and TRBJ1-1, is DVKVTQSSRYLVKRTGEKVFLECVQDMDHENMFWYRQDPGLGLRLIYFSYDVKMKEKGDIPEGYSVSREKKERFSLILESASTNQTSMYLCASGPAGQRLNTEAFFGQGTRLTVV.

The sample holds a few counts of this clonotype. CDR3 residues: CASSLVGLHTGELFF. For the CDR3, the DNA is TGTGCCAGCAGCTTGGTGGGGTTACACACCGGGGAGCTGTTTTTT. The chain recombines TRBV5-5 with TRBJ2-2; D ambiguous. The CDR3 runs to 15 residues. Germline CDR1 SGHKS, CDR2 YYEKEE (reference sequence). V was pared by 0 bases and J by 3 bases, with 9 bases between.

The V and J genes are TRBV5-6 and TRBJ2-3, with 8 bases aligning to TRBD1. CDR1 and CDR2 from the germline V gene are SGHDT and YYEEEE. V was clipped by 5 bases and J by 5 bases; unmatched bases: 7. The CDR3 consists of 14 residues. This chain's CDR3 is CASSPQGARDTQYF. DNA for the CDR3: TGTGCCAGCAGTCCCCAGGGGGCCAGAGATACGCAGTATTTT.

The chain's CDR3 is CASSDRDSYGYTF. The CDR3 nucleotides read TGTGCCAGCAGTGACAGGGATAGCTATGGCTACACCTTC. The chain has TRBV25-1 and TRBJ1-2; TRBD1 might be the D (5 bases). V was clipped by 3 bases and J by 4 bases, with 9 bases between them. Looked up from germline, CDR1 is MGHDK and CDR2 is SYGVNS. CDR3 size: 13 residues.

This clonotype was found a few times. This chain joins TRBV6-1 and TRBJ2-5; D uncertain. Germline V gene lookup returns CDR1 MNHNS and CDR2 SASEGT. V lost 6 bases and J lost 1, with 15 bases in between. The CDR3 loop spans 15 amino acids. CDR3 region: CASRKPRKGQETQYF. The CDR3 DNA follows: TGTGCCAGCAGGAAACCTCGAAAGGGCCAAGAGACCCAGTACTTC.

At least ten counts were recorded for this clonotype. This chain uses TRBV12-3 or TRBV12-4 with TRBJ1-5; tentatively, D is TRBD1 (5 bases). V was clipped by 6 bases and J by 5 bases, with 8 bases between them. The CDR3 has 12 amino acids. CDR3 region: CASSLGDQPQHF. For the CDR3, the DNA is TGTGCCAGCAGCTTGGGGGATCAGCCCCAGCATTTT.

This clonotype has more than one count but fewer than ten. The V call is TRBV7-2, the J call TRBJ1-1; D is ambiguous. CDR1 SGHTA and CDR2 FQGNSA come from the germline V gene. There are 14 residues in the CDR3. V lost 6 bases and J lost 4, with 15 bases in between. CDR3: CASSKTVPSTEAFF. The CDR3 DNA follows: TGTGCCAGCAGTAAGACCGTTCCGAGCACTGAAGCTTTCTTT.

V is TRBV7-9 and J is TRBJ2-7; D remains unclear. V shed 1 base and J shed 3 bases, with 4 bases lying between them. CDR3 length equals 12 residues. Germline V gene lookup returns CDR1 SEHNR and CDR2 FQNEAQ (reference sequence). CDR3 in amino acids: CASSLVVYEQYF. CDR3 DNA: TGTGCCAGCAGCTTAGTAGTCTACGAGCAGTACTTC.

The chain recombines TRBV16 with TRBJ1-1; 7 bases fit TRBD1. J gave up 2 bases and V 4 bases, and 13 bases lay outside the gene matches. The CDR3 loop spans 17 amino acids. The germline gives CDR1 KGHSY, CDR2 FQNENV. The CDR3 sequence is CASSLNAATGFNTEAFF. As DNA, the CDR3 is TGTGCCAGCAGCCTAAACGCAGCGACAGGGTTTAACACTGAAGCTTTCTTT.

This clonotype has just one count. This chain connects TRBV7-2 to TRBJ2-5, with TRBD2 as a possible D gene (5 bases). V lost 0 bases and J lost 5, with 10 bases in between. This CDR3 region has 14 residues. From germline, CDR1 is SGHTA and CDR2 FQGNSA. The CDR3 DNA sequence: TGTGCCAGCAGCTTAGCGGGAGTAGGTGAGACCCAGTACTTC. It encodes CASSLAGVGETQYF.

The chain employs TRBV6-6 and TRBJ2-1; TRBD1 matches at 8 bases. Trimming at V came to 2 bases and at J to 7 bases, leaving 7 bases not matched to a gene. CDR1 is MNHNY and CDR2 is SVGAGI in the germline V gene (reference sequence). The CDR3 is made up of 15 amino acids. CDR3 sequence: CASSYRTGRVNEQFF. The CDR3 DNA is TGTGCCAGCAGTTACCGGACAGGGCGCGTGAATGAGCAGTTCTTC.

The chain uses TRBV29-1 and TRBJ2-2, with D uncertain. V shed 3 bases and J shed 1 base, with 9 bases lying between them. From germline, CDR1 is SQVTM and CDR2 ANQGSEA. The CDR3 extends over 14 amino acids. The CDR3 is CSVDDLGNTGELFF. As DNA, the CDR3 is TGCAGCGTTGATGACCTGGGGAACACCGGGGAGCTGTTTTTT.

This clonotype has a handful of counts. The rearrangement uses TRBV24-1 and TRBJ2-1; no reliable D call. Germline loops: CDR1 KGHDR, CDR2 SFDVKD. The CDR3 runs 15 residues. The V end was cut by 0 bases, the J end by 7 bases, with 12 bases between. The CDR3 nucleotides read TGTGCCACCAGTGATTTGCTTACGGAGTCTAATGAGCAGTTCTTC. Amino acids: CATSDLLTESNEQFF.

The V gene is TRBV9, the J gene TRBJ1-4, with no clear D. Trimming pared 3 bases from V and 7 bases from J, leaving 13 bases between. Germline CDR1 reads SGDLS; CDR2 reads YYNGEE. This CDR3 has 14 residues. The CDR3 loop reads CASSGPTWGEKLFF. The CDR3 DNA sequence: TGTGCCAGCAGCGGGCCGACGTGGGGTGAAAAACTGTTTTTT.

The chain joins TRBV10-3 to TRBJ1-5; 9 positions match TRBD1. The junction had 5 bases not matched to a gene; V was cut back by 3 bases and J by 5 bases. The CDR3 spans 15 residues. Germline lookup yields CDR1 ENHRY and CDR2 SYGVKD. CDR3 coding DNA: TGTGCCATCAGTGACTCGGACAGGGGCTATCAGCCCCAGCATTTT. Its protein product is CAISDSDRGYQPQHF.

The J gene is TRBJ1-6, the V gene TRBV5-1; 9 positions match TRBD1. This CDR3 has 15 residues. Germline lookup yields CDR1 SGHRS and CDR2 YFSETQ. After removal of 4 bases from V and 4 bases from J, the junction contained 3 bases not matched to a gene. The CDR3 bases are TGCGCCAGCAGCCCGGGGACAGGGTATAATTCACCCCTCCACTTT. Its protein product is CASSPGTGYNSPLHF. Drawing the rest from reference TRBV5-1 and TRBJ1-6, the complete variable domain is KAGVTQTPRYLIKTRGQQVTLSCSPISGHRSVSWYQQTPGQGLQFLFEYFSETQRNKGNFPGRFSGRQFSNSRSEMNVSTLELGDSALYLCASSPGTGYNSPLHFGNGTRLTVT.

V and J are TRBV5-1 and TRBJ2-7; D is possibly TRBD2 (6 bases). Trimming took 0 bases from V and 2 from J, leaving 9 bases between them. Germline assignment: CDR1 SGHRS and CDR2 YFSETQ. The CDR3 contains 14 residues. In DNA form, the CDR3 reads TGCGCCAGCAGCTTGGAGGCGGGGACCTACGAGCAGTACTTC. Its protein product is CASSLEAGTYEQYF.